The 30 T cell receptor beta chains given below trace back to one sample, sequenced in a study of cytomegalovirus exposure and HLA in healthy donors. PCR involved 60 Vbeta and 13 Jbeta primers. Using immunoSEQ multiplex PCR, the repertoire was profiled, and TCRdb retains in-frame clones only, with some absent. Of under 150,000 clones listed, 70% to 80% are singletons. Sequences were obtained from PBMCs. The receptors derive from a man under 40 in good health and CMV-seropositive.

The chain has TRBV27 and TRBJ1-3; 8 bases line up with TRBD1. The germline V gene has CDR1 MNHEY and CDR2 SMNVEV (reference sequence). The J segment lost 4 bases and the V segment lost 5 bases, leaving 13 bases of the junction unmatched. This CDR3 comprises 17 residues. The chain's CDR3 is CASSPHQGALLGNTIYF. In nucleotides, the CDR3 is TGTGCCAGCAGTCCCCACCAGGGGGCTCTGTTAGGAAACACCATATATTTT.

J is TRBJ2-7 and V is TRBV19, with D perhaps TRBD2 (7 bases). Trimming left V 7 bases short and J 6 bases short, with 22 bases between. The CDR3 extends over 15 amino acids. CDR1 and CDR2 (germline): LNHDA, SQIVND (reference sequence). DNA for the CDR3: TGTGCCAGTACGGCAGGGGCGGGGGCGTTTGGCGAGCAGTACTTC. Encoded protein: CASTAGAGAFGEQYF.

This clone was recorded only once. The DNA for the CDR3 is TGCGCCAGCAGCTTGGCAGGGGAAACCTACGAGCAGTACTTC. Amino acids: CASSLAGETYEQYF. V and J are TRBV5-1 and TRBJ2-7; possibly TRBD1 for D (6 bases). The ends were cut back, 0 bases at V and 2 bases at J, with 9 bases in the middle. The CDR3 extends over 14 amino acids. Germline V gene data show CDR1 as SGHRS and CDR2 as YFSETQ.

Remarks on this clone: Other DNA sequences within the sample encode an identical CDR3. The rearrangement joins TRBV7-6 to TRBJ2-3; the match to TRBD1 covers 8 bases. After removal of 3 bases from V and 5 bases from J, the junction contained 7 bases not matched to a gene. The CDR3 length is 15 residues. Germline CDR1 SGHVS, CDR2 FNYEAQ. In DNA, the CDR3 is TGTGCCAGCAGCTTCGTCACAGGGGGTGGAGATACGCAGTATTTT. Its translation: CASSFVTGGGDTQYF.

V usage is TRBV6-4 and J usage is TRBJ2-7, with 7 bases aligning to TRBD1. Trimming removed 3 bases from V and 3 bases from J; junction bases left unmatched: 8. The CDR3 has 15 residues. The germline V gene has CDR1 MRHNA and CDR2 SNTAGT. The CDR3 nucleotides read TGTGCCAGCAGTGAAAGGAAACAGGGGTACTACGAGCAGTACTTC. It is translated as CASSERKQGYYEQYF.

V is TRBV10-3 and J is TRBJ1-1; 9 bases align to TRBD1. Germline lookup yields CDR1 ENHRY and CDR2 SYGVKD. V lost 4 bases and J lost 3; bases outside the gene matches: 15. The CDR3 has 18 amino acids. CDR3 in DNA: TGTGCCATCAGTGCTCCCCGTGGACAGGGGACCGAGGACACTGAAGCTTTCTTT. Translating it yields CAISAPRGQGTEDTEAFF.

This chain connects TRBV5-1 to TRBJ2-2; D possibly corresponds to TRBD2 (9 bases). CDR1 SGHRS and CDR2 YFSETQ come from the germline V gene. V was trimmed by 4 bases and J by 4 bases, leaving 32 bases between them. The CDR3 spans 21 residues. The CDR3 DNA follows: TGCGCCAGCAGCCTGAGCTCTCGGGCAGCGGGGGGCCAGGGGGCCACCGGGGAGCTGTTTTTT. Residues: CASSLSSRAAGGQGATGELFF.

V and J are TRBV2 and TRBJ2-7, with TRBD2 matching over 15 bases. Germline values: CDR1 SNHLY, CDR2 FYNNEI. The CDR3 is 17 residues long. With 7 bases clipped from V and 4 bases from J, the junction kept 11 bases outside the gene matches. The CDR3 protein is CASTGGLAGGSMYEQYF. CDR3 nucleotide sequence: TGTGCCAGCACTGGAGGACTAGCGGGAGGGTCTATGTACGAGCAGTACTTC.

The gene calls are TRBV28 and TRBJ2-1; 13 bases are shared with TRBD2. This CDR3 contains 14 residues. Germline CDR1 and CDR2: MDHEN and SYDVKM. V gave up 8 bases and J gave up 5 bases; unmatched junction bases: 3. DNA for the CDR3: TGTGCCAGCCTTACTAGCGGGGGGGACAATGAGCAGTTCTTC. Amino acid sequence: CASLTSGGDNEQFF. Together with reference TRBV28 and TRBJ2-1, the CDR3 gives the full variable domain: DVKVTQSSRYLVKRTGEKVFLECVQDMDHENMFWYRQDPGLGLRLIYFSYDVKMKEKGDIPEGYSVSREKKERFSLILESASTNQTSMYLCASLTSGGDNEQFFGPGTRLTVL.

This clone has only one observation. The chain is built from TRBV6-5 and TRBJ2-2; D may be TRBD1 (6 bases). V lost 2 bases, J lost 6 bases, and 13 bases lay in between. The length of the CDR3 is 15 residues. Looked up from germline, CDR1 is MNHEY and CDR2 is SVGAGI. CDR3 in amino acids: CASSYDRTLAGELFF. Here the CDR3 DNA reads TGTGCCAGCAGTTACGACAGGACCTTAGCCGGGGAGCTGTTTTTT.

The chain joins TRBV9 to TRBJ2-1; TRBD2 agrees at 7 bases. This CDR3 contains 14 residues. Germline V lookup: CDR1 SGDLS, CDR2 YYNGEE. Germline trimming cut 6 bases from V and 1 base from J; bases unmatched to any gene: 4. The CDR3 DNA is TGTGCCAGCAACAGCGGGGAGTCCTACAATGAGCAGTTCTTC. As protein: CASNSGESYNEQFF.

Only a few counts were recorded for this clone. One end of the junction does not line up with germline, which may come from a read error. This chain joins TRBV7-9 and TRBJ2-7; 7 positions agree with TRBD2. The CDR3 totals 17 residues. Germline CDR1 reads SEHNR; CDR2 reads FQNEAQ (reference sequence). Here the CDR3 reads CSSSQGFGDPGGYEQYF. The CDR3, as DNA: TGTTCCAGCAGCCAGGGCTTTGGGGACCCGGGGGGCTACGAGCAGTACTTC.

The chain links TRBV6-6 to TRBJ2-3; D may be TRBD2 (6 bases). CDR1 and CDR2 from the germline V gene are MNHNY and SVGAGI (reference sequence). This CDR3 is 12 amino acids long. The germline V and J ends were trimmed by 6 bases and 6 bases, with 10 bases remaining between them. The DNA for the CDR3 is TGTGCCAGCAGCTCCCTAGCGGATACGCAGTATTTT. It codes for CASSSLADTQYF.

The V and J genes are TRBV9 and TRBJ2-2; perhaps TRBD1 as D (5 bases). This CDR3 has 14 amino acids. Trimming removed 0 bases at V and 6 bases at J, with 9 bases between. The germline CDR1 and CDR2 sequences are SGDLS and YYNGEE. CDR3 sequence reads: CASSVARVAGELFF. For the CDR3, the DNA is TGTGCCAGCAGCGTAGCCAGGGTCGCCGGGGAGCTGTTTTTT.

This clone was observed once. The chain recombines TRBV2 with TRBJ1-2; D gene uncertain. Trimming cost V 8 bases and J 7 bases, with 11 bases left between them. This CDR3 spans 11 amino acids. Germline V gene lookup returns CDR1 SNHLY and CDR2 FYNNEI. Here the CDR3 reads CASRGGGGYTF. As DNA, the CDR3 is TGTGCCAGCCGAGGAGGTGGTGGCTACACCTTC. Full variable domain (outside the CDR3, taken from reference TRBV2 and TRBJ1-2): EPEVTQTPSHQVTQMGQEVILRCVPISNHLYFYWYRQILGQKVEFLVSFYNNEISEKSEIFDDQFSVERPDGSNFTLKIRSTKLEDSAMYFCASRGGGGYTFGSGTRLTVV.

The table lists this clone with a count of one. The genes are TRBV28 and TRBJ1-2; D might be TRBD1 (5 bases). V gave up 3 bases and J gave up 6 bases, with 11 bases separating them. The CDR3 loop spans 13 amino acids. Germline V gene sequence: CDR1 MDHEN, CDR2 SYDVKM. CDR3: CASSFAGYDGYTF. The CDR3 coding sequence is TGTGCCAGCAGTTTTGCAGGGTACGATGGCTACACCTTC.

This chain connects TRBV2 to TRBJ2-7, with 7 bases fitting TRBD2. V trimming: 8 bases; J trimming: 6 bases; junction bases outside the gene matches: 4. Germline lookup yields CDR1 SNHLY and CDR2 FYNNEI. The CDR3 consists of 11 residues. CDR3 residues: CASGRVAEQYF. The DNA of the CDR3 is TGTGCCAGCGGGAGGGTGGCCGAGCAGTACTTC.

The V call is TRBV4-2, the J call TRBJ1-2; the match to TRBD1 covers 8 bases. The CDR3 extends over 15 amino acids. Germline CDR1 reads LGHNA; CDR2 reads YNFKEQ. Unmatched junction bases numbered 5, after V lost 2 bases and J lost 3 bases. CDR3 residues: CASSQSNRGYYGYTF. CDR3 DNA sequence: TGTGCCAGCAGCCAATCAAACAGGGGGTACTATGGCTACACCTTC.

The V call is TRBV6-5, the J call TRBJ2-2, with D unclear. V gave up 7 bases and J gave up 6 bases, with 15 bases separating them. Looked up from germline, CDR1 is MNHEY and CDR2 is SVGAGI. This CDR3 comprises 14 residues. CDR3 bases: TGTGCCAGCAATCTCCTGCGATCCTCCGGGGAGCTGTTTTTT. This encodes CASNLLRSSGELFF.

V usage is TRBV4-2 and J usage is TRBJ2-7; D may be TRBD2 (6 bases). This CDR3 region has 17 residues. Germline V lookup: CDR1 LGHNA, CDR2 YNFKEQ. V was trimmed by 1 base and J by 0 bases, leaving 16 bases between them. The CDR3 loop reads CASSQGLWGESSYEQYF. The CDR3 region has the DNA TGTGCCAGCAGCCAAGGCCTTTGGGGGGAGAGCTCCTACGAGCAGTACTTC.

Only a few counts were recorded for this clone. The chain recombines TRBV4-1 with TRBJ1-2; D gene uncertain. V lost 1 base and J lost 1, with 4 bases in between. Germline lookup yields CDR1 MGHRA and CDR2 YSYEKL. This CDR3 region has 13 residues. The CDR3 region has the DNA TGCGCCAGCAGCCAAGCCCGTAACTATGGCTACACCTTC. Protein: CASSQARNYGYTF.

The chain has TRBV7-2 and TRBJ2-5, with TRBD1 matching 10 bases. V lost 4 bases and J lost 5; bases outside the gene matches: 7. Germline loops: CDR1 SGHTA, CDR2 FQGNSA. The CDR3 consists of 15 residues. The CDR3 DNA sequence: TGTGCCAGCAGCTCCCCGGGACAGGGGAGGGAGACCCAGTACTTC. Its translation is CASSSPGQGRETQYF.

V is TRBV11-3 and J is TRBJ1-2, with TRBD1 matching over 7 bases. This CDR3 is built from 12 residues. Germline V gives CDR1 SGHNT, CDR2 YENEEA. V shed 5 bases and J 7 bases; nucleotides not matched to a gene: 4. CDR3 in amino acids: CASSPYRGGYTF. The CDR3 coding sequence is TGTGCCAGCAGCCCATACAGGGGTGGCTACACCTTC.

In its sample, this clone was seen a few times. This chain links TRBV4-1 with TRBJ1-5; a possible D gene is TRBD1 (6 bases). CDR1 and CDR2 (germline): MGHRA, YSYEKL. This CDR3 has 14 amino acids. Trimming left V 4 bases short and J 7 bases short, with 14 bases between. The DNA for the CDR3 is TGCGCCAGCAGCCCGGGACAAGGGGAACAGCCCCAGCATTTT. Its translation is CASSPGQGEQPQHF.

Of note for this clone: Its ends do not fully match the called genes, so a read error is possible. V and J are TRBV2 and TRBJ2-6; 7 nucleotides line up with TRBD2. The CDR3 is 17 residues long. Per germline, CDR1 SNHLY and CDR2 FYNNEI. The chain's CDR3 is CASSVTSIISGTNVLTF. For the CDR3, the DNA is TGTGCCAGCAGTGTGACTAGCATAATCTCTGGGACCAACGTCCTGACTTTC.

This clone was detected once. The chain couples TRBV28 to TRBJ2-5, with 8 bases fitting TRBD2. The J call could be wrong; TRBJ2-7 is a better fit for the DNA end. This CDR3 is built from 15 residues. Looked up from germline, CDR1 is MDHEN and CDR2 is SYDVKM. The CDR3 coding sequence is TGTGCCAGCAGACCTCCGGGACTAGGACGCTACGAGCAGTACTTC. Protein product: CASRPPGLGRYEQYF.

This clone is a singleton in its sample. The chain joins TRBV5-4 to TRBJ1-1, with D unclear. Germline values: CDR1 SGHNT, CDR2 YYREEE (reference sequence). This CDR3 has 14 amino acids. The germline V and J ends were trimmed by 0 bases and 1 base, with 7 bases remaining between them. The CDR3 protein is CASSLARRNTEAFF. The CDR3 region has the DNA TGTGCCAGCAGCTTGGCCCGTCGGAACACTGAAGCTTTCTTT.

The rearrangement links TRBV6-1 to TRBJ2-7; 9 nucleotides agree with TRBD1. V was pared by 6 bases and J by 5 bases, with 11 bases of the junction left unmatched. This CDR3 spans 15 amino acids. CDR1 is MNHNS and CDR2 is SASEGT in the germline V gene. The CDR3 DNA follows: TGTGCCAGCAGGGCCCCTGGGGACAGGGTGCACGAGCAGTACTTC. Encoded protein: CASRAPGDRVHEQYF.

V usage is TRBV27 and J usage is TRBJ2-3; a possible D gene is TRBD1 (7 bases). V shed 6 bases and J shed 0 bases, with 13 bases lying between them. Looked up from germline, CDR1 is MNHEY and CDR2 is SMNVEV (reference sequence). The CDR3 has 15 amino acids. CDR3 in amino acids: CASSLTGTSTDTQYF. CDR3 nucleotides: TGTGCCAGCAGCTTGACAGGGACTAGCACAGATACGCAGTATTTT.

To note about this clone: The junction differs from germline at one of its ends, possibly a read error. The chain carries TRBV18 and TRBJ2-7, with D tentatively TRBD2 (5 bases). Germline loops: CDR1 KGHSH, CDR2 LQKENI. This CDR3 is built from 14 residues. CDR3 residues: CASSPLERVYEQYF. The CDR3 DNA sequence: TGTGCCAGCTCCCCACTCGAGAGGGTCTACGAGCAGTACTTC.